These T cell receptor beta chains were read from a single sample in a study of blood T cell repertoires in COVID-19. Using immunoSEQ multiplex PCR, the repertoire was profiled, and TCRdb retains in-frame clones only, with some absent. Here the sample spans about 170,000 clones, roughly 84% being singletons. Sequenced sample: peripheral blood. All receptors come from a man in his sixties or seventies with active or convalescent COVID-19. Both conserved end residues are part of each CDR3.

J | length | V | CDR3
TRBJ1-2 | 14 | TRBV5-1 | CASTPGRDFNGYTF
TRBJ2-1 | 13 | TRBV5-4 | CASSLDNYNEQFF
TRBJ1-1 | 12 | TRBV28 | CASSERDTEAFF
TRBJ2-3 | 14 | TRBV2 | CASRRTGKTDTQYF
TRBJ1-5 | 13 | TRBV3-1/TRBV3-2 | CASSQEFSQPQHF
TRBJ2-5 | 13 | TRBV6-5 | CASSQGLARAQNF
TRBJ1-2 | 13 | TRBV24-1 | CATAGTGAQGYTF
TRBJ2-7 | 18 | TRBV4-1 | CASSHPRGGQPLWYEQYF
TRBJ2-6 | 16 | TRBV6-5 | CASSSTGVSGANVLTF
TRBJ2-7 | 15 | TRBV28 | CASRPPLAFGYEQYF
TRBJ1-1 | 16 | TRBV19 | CASEGGAGGMNTEAFF
TRBJ1-2 | 16 | TRBV19 | CASSIQAQRGIYGYTF
TRBJ2-3 | 17 | TRBV5-1 | CASRRSTSGGTTDTQYF
TRBJ2-7 | 16 | TRBV6-5 | CASSYSPGTGGYEQYF
TRBJ2-7 | 11 | TRBV11-2 | CAAGTRVEQYF
TRBJ2-1 | 16 | TRBV28 | CASSSSTSGILNEQFF
TRBJ2-5 | 14 | TRBV9 | CASSVGTVQETQYF
TRBJ2-3 | 17 | TRBV4-3 | CASSPLKQGSSTDTQYF
TRBJ1-5 | 17 | TRBV24-1 | CATSDSRRGGDGQPQHF
TRBJ1-1 | 16 | TRBV11-2 | CASSFKRVVEGTEAFF
TRBJ2-1 | 15 | TRBV19 | CASRTGSSSYNEQFF
TRBJ2-3 | 14 | TRBV5-4 | CASSPGLRGDTQYF
TRBJ2-7 | 15 | TRBV7-6 | CASSLRPGDPYEQYF
TRBJ2-7 | 13 | TRBV7-9 | CASSLGQWYEQYF
TRBJ1-2 | 15 | TRBV18 | CASSLGQGRDYGYTF
TRBJ1-4 | 15 | TRBV25-1 | CASSELGEGGYFLFF
TRBJ1-1 | 12 | TRBV7-8 | CASSRLRAEAFF
TRBJ1-6 | 15 | TRBV18 | CASSPPRGANSPLHF
TRBJ2-1 | 19 | TRBV9 | CASSVYLAGGPGDYNEQFF
TRBJ2-7 | 13 | TRBV2 | CASSADSYYEQYF
TRBJ1-1 | 13 | TRBV5-1 | CASSIRLNTEAFF
TRBJ1-1 | 16 | TRBV18 | CASSPRVGQGGTEAFF
TRBJ1-1 | 16 | TRBV28 | CASSLAPGGRNTEAFF
TRBJ1-1 | 15 | TRBV6-2/TRBV6-3 | CASSYNTGARGKAFF
TRBJ2-1 | 14 | TRBV2 | CASSELTSVGEQFF
TRBJ2-5 | 16 | TRBV29-1 | CSAKGETQSFQETQYF
TRBJ2-2 | 18 | TRBV7-2 | CASSLEGWRGERGGELFF
TRBJ1-5 | 14 | TRBV9 | CASSVLADFGPQHF
TRBJ1-4 | 14 | TRBV5-1 | CASSPGQSNEKLFF
TRBJ1-3 | 13 | TRBV3-1/TRBV3-2 | CASSRQGGNTIYF
TRBJ1-2 | 15 | TRBV6-1 | CASSEAGEGLYGYTF
TRBJ2-7 | 13 | TRBV7-8 | CASSYIRGHEQYF